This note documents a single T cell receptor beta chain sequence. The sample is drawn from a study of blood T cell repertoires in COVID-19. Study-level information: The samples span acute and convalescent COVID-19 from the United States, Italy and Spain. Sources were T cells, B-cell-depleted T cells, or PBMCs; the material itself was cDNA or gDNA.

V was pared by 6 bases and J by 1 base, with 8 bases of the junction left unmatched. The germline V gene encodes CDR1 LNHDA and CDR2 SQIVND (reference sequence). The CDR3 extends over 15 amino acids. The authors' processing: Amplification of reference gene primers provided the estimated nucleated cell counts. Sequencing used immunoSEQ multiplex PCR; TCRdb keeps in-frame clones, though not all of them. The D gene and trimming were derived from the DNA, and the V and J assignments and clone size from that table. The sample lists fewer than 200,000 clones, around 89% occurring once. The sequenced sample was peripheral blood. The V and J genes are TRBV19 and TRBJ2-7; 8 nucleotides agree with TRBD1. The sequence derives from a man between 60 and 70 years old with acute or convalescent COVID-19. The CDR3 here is CASSLGTGLSYEQYF. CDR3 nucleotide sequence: TGTGCCAGTAGCCTTGGGACAGGTCTTTCCTACGAGCAGTACTTC.